This T cell receptor beta chain came from a study of blood T cell repertoires in COVID-19. About the study: Collection of acute and convalescent COVID-19 samples took place in the United States, Italy and Spain. Sources were T cells, B-cell-depleted T cells, or PBMCs; the material itself was cDNA or gDNA.

With 5 bases clipped from V and 6 bases from J, the junction kept 9 bases outside the gene matches. The CDR3 has 15 amino acids. Germline V gene lookup returns CDR1 KGHDR and CDR2 SFDVKD. This clone was observed a handful of times. As originally analysed: It was from reference gene primer amplification that nucleated cell counts were estimated. Produced via immunoSEQ multiplex PCR; TCRdb's table is partial and in-frame only. The V and J calls and the clone size are those of that table, but D and trimming were determined from the DNA. Here the sample spans about 270,000 clones, more than 75% being singletons.

The sequence came from a middle-aged man with active or convalescent COVID-19. The chain carries TRBV24-1 and TRBJ2-3; the match to TRBD1 covers 8 bases. Material: peripheral blood. CDR3 bases: TGTGCCACCAGTGCCACTGACAGGGGATGGGATACGCAGTATTTT. This codes for CATSATDRGWDTQYF.